The source of this T cell receptor (beta chain) is a study of monozygotic twins with inflammatory bowel disease. Study outcomes and limitations: None of the different T cell subtypes could be distinguished from one another.

Comment on this clonotype: What it recognizes is unknown.

This CDR3 contains 15 residues. The germline CDR1 and CDR2 sequences are SEHNR and FQNEAQ (reference sequence). With the 5' RACE reads reprocessed, TCRdb shows one record per CDR3 protein and no DNA. The sample has 160,000 or so distinct CDR3 sequences. The rearrangement joins TRBV7-9 to TRBJ1-4; TCRdb picks TRBD1, but there is no DNA to check that call. The material sequenced was blood. This receptor was identified in a human donor with ulcerative colitis or Crohn's disease, or a healthy co-twin of an affected twin (not recorded which). CDR3 residues: CASSLEGRRNEKLFF.